This TCR beta chain was obtained from a study of blood T cell repertoires in COVID-19. Looking at the study overall: Collection of acute and convalescent COVID-19 samples took place in the United States, Italy and Spain. T cells, B-cell-depleted T cells, or PBMCs supplied cDNA or gDNA.

Original methodology: Counts of nucleated cells, estimated from reference gene primer amplification, were obtained. The method was immunoSEQ multiplex PCR; TCRdb's version includes in-frame clones alone and lacks a portion of them. V and J calls and clone size follow that table, whereas D and trimming were derived from the DNA. Seen here are 99,000 or so clones, around 84% observed once, and the top ten hold roughly 29%. The V end was cut by 6 bases, the J end by 0 bases, with 12 bases between. This CDR3 is 14 amino acids long. Germline lookup yields CDR1 LNHDA and CDR2 SQIVND (reference sequence). This clonotype originated in a man aged 55 to 70 with acute or convalescent COVID-19. Sequenced input: peripheral blood. The chain joins TRBV19 to TRBJ2-7, with no clear D. CDR3 coding DNA: TGTGCCAGTAGCCGAGGAACACCCTCCTACGAGCAGTACTTC. Protein product: CASSRGTPSYEQYF.